A selection of T cell receptor beta chains follows, all from one sample in a study of regulatory T cells in long-lasting Graves disease. TCRdb recomputed calls from the multiplex PCR reads with MiXCR, one row per CDR3 protein. The sample lists about 470,000 distinct CDR3 sequences, roughly 20% seen once, with approximately 7.8% in the top ten. The sample here was peripheral blood mononuclear cells (PBMCs), taken when the disease was refractory, from a patient treated with antithyroid drugs. The receptors were sampled from a female donor with Graves disease. CDR3s include the opening cysteine and the closing phenylalanine or tryptophan. D genes are given only for firm matches. Some rows mark clone size as missing; the rest say once, few, many or name a class of expanded clone.

D gene,clone size,J gene,V gene,CDR3 DNA,CDR3 protein
-,-,TRBJ1-1,TRBV7-9,TGTGCCAGCAGCTTTGCAGGGGTGGAAAAGACTGAAGCTTTCTTT,CASSFAGVEKTEAFF
TRBD2,many,TRBJ2-7,TRBV20-1,TGCAGTGCTAGGGGCGGGAGCTCCTACGAGCAGTACTTC,CSARGGSSYEQYF
TRBD1,-,TRBJ2-2,TRBV7-2,TGTGCCAGCAGCTTTGGACAGGGGAGTAGTGGGGAGCTGTTTTTT,CASSFGQGSSGELFF
-,-,TRBJ1-5,TRBV19,TGTGCCAGTGGGACACTCCGGGGGACCTATAGCGATCAGCCCCAGCATTTT,CASGTLRGTYSDQPQHF
TRBD2,few,TRBJ2-7,TRBV20-1,TGCAGTGCTAGTGAGGGGACTAGCGGGACCTACGAGCAGTACTTC,CSASEGTSGTYEQYF
-,-,TRBJ1-2,TRBV30,TGTGCCTGGAGTGTGGGAGAAAATAACTATGGCTACACCTTC,CAWSVGENNYGYTF
TRBD2,-,TRBJ2-7,TRBV6-1,TGTGCCAGCAGTAAAAGTTATCGAGGGGCTAGCGGAAACGAGCAGTACTTC,CASSKSYRGASGNEQYF
-,-,TRBJ1-6,TRBV2,TGTGCCAGCAGGGCCGAGAATTCACCCCTCCACTTT,CASRAENSPLHF
-,few,TRBJ2-7,TRBV20-1,TGCAGTGCCCGGTACCAGAGCGCCTACGAGCAGTACTTC,CSARYQSAYEQYF
TRBD2,many,TRBJ2-7,TRBV7-9,TGTGCCAGCAGCTTCACGACTAGCGGGAGCGACGAGCAGTACTTC,CASSFTTSGSDEQYF